These T cell receptor beta chains were read from a single sample in a study of response to subunit inactivated influenza vaccine. Each CDR3 protein gets one entry after TCRdb re-called the RT-PCR reads with MiXCR. The sample contains around 580,000 distinct CDR3 sequences, around 11% of which appear only once. The starting material was PBMCs from blood, obtained on the day of vaccination. These receptors were taken from a man between 45 and 60 years old who received an inactivated influenza vaccine. Each CDR3 is given with its conserved first and last residue. The order of the fields is CDR3 length, clone size, J gene, D gene, V gene, CDR3 protein, CDR3 DNA. D genes are given only for firm matches. Not every row has a clone size; where given, it reads once, few, many or a size class.

13 few TRBJ2-3 - TRBV11-2 CASSLLLSDTQYF TGTGCCAGCAGCTTGCTCTTATCAGATACGCAGTATTTT
15 many TRBJ2-3 - TRBV7-2 CASSQDGTVTDTQYF TGTGCCAGCAGCCAGGACGGAACAGTAACAGATACGCAGTATTTT
15 many TRBJ1-1 TRBD1 TRBV6-2/TRBV6-3 CASSRGQAVGTEAFF TGTGCCAGCAGCCGCGGACAGGCGGTAGGCACTGAAGCTTTCTTT
16 few TRBJ2-1 TRBD2 TRBV6-1 CASSLRLAGPGHEQFF TGTGCCAGCAGTCTCCGACTAGCGGGACCAGGGCATGAGCAGTTCTTC
14 many TRBJ1-2 - TRBV4-3 CASSQEGRNYGYTF TGCGCCAGCAGCCAAGAGGGCCGGAACTATGGCTACACCTTC
14 - TRBJ2-1 - TRBV20-1 CSARQGGFQAEQFF TGCAGTGCTAGACAGGGAGGTTTTCAGGCTGAGCAGTTCTTC
13 few TRBJ1-1 - TRBV12-3/TRBV12-4 CASSSLTTFEAFF TGTGCCAGCAGTTCGCTCACGACATTCGAAGCTTTCTTT
15 - TRBJ2-1 - TRBV5-1 CASSLQEGSYNEQFF TGCGCCAGCAGCTTACAGGAGGGCTCCTACAATGAGCAGTTCTTC
14 - TRBJ1-1 - TRBV12-3/TRBV12-4 CASSFLSMNTEAFF TGTGCCAGCAGTTTCCTATCCATGAACACTGAAGCTTTCTTT
13 many TRBJ1-1 - TRBV5-1 CASSLEGRTEAFF TGCGCCAGCAGCTTGGAGGGGAGGACTGAAGCTTTCTTT
14 - TRBJ2-3 - TRBV20-1 CSVVSSLKPDTQYF TGCAGTGTGGTGAGTTCTTTGAAGCCAGATACGCAGTATTTT
15 few TRBJ2-7 - TRBV10-3 CAISESGGRIYEQYF TGTGCCATCAGTGAGTCGGGGGGCCGTATCTACGAGCAGTACTTC
16 few TRBJ2-1 - TRBV5-1 CASSLAGKASYNEQFF TGCGCCAGCAGCTTGGCCGGGAAGGCCTCCTACAATGAGCAGTTCTTC
16 many TRBJ1-1 TRBD1 TRBV12-3/TRBV12-4 CASSIQRTGPDTEAFF TGTGCCAGCAGTATACAACGGACAGGGCCAGACACTGAAGCTTTCTTT
16 few TRBJ2-7 TRBD1 TRBV28 CASSSTPGTGPHEQYF TGTGCCAGCAGCTCCACCCCCGGGACAGGGCCCCACGAGCAGTACTTC
13 few TRBJ2-5 TRBD2 TRBV7-2 CASSLAETSDQYF TGTGCCAGCAGCTTAGCAGAAACTAGCGACCAGTACTTC
16 few TRBJ2-7 TRBD1 TRBV7-9 CASSVLPGQGAHEQYF TGTGCCAGCAGCGTACTACCGGGACAGGGGGCACACGAGCAGTACTTC
15 few TRBJ2-5 TRBD1 TRBV4-1 CASSRSGTGQETQYF TGCGCCAGCAGCCGCTCCGGGACAGGCCAAGAGACCCAGTACTTC
13 - TRBJ2-7 - TRBV6-1 CASRKGRHYEQYF TGTGCCAGCAGGAAAGGACGGCACTACGAGCAGTACTTC
15 few TRBJ2-4 - TRBV7-2 CASSLVRTVLDIQYF TGTGCCAGCAGCTTGGTCCGTACGGTTTTAGACATTCAGTACTTC
16 few TRBJ2-3 TRBD2 TRBV20-1 CSARDTSGKGTDTQYF TGCAGTGCTAGAGATACTAGCGGGAAGGGCACAGATACGCAGTATTTT
13 many TRBJ2-1 TRBD2 TRBV7-2 CASSFAGGYEQFF TGTGCCAGCAGCTTCGCGGGGGGATATGAGCAGTTCTTC
15 few TRBJ2-5 - TRBV20-1 CSARDATDPQETQYF TGCAGTGCTAGGGACGCCACCGATCCTCAAGAGACCCAGTACTTC